This T cell receptor beta chain derives from a study of identical twins. Notes on the study in general: While abundant cord blood beta clonotypes carried fewer insertions, memory repertoires showed no such pattern.

The ends were cut back, 3 bases at V and 1 base at J, with 4 bases in the middle. There are 11 residues in the CDR3. Germline V lookup: CDR1 DFQATT, CDR2 SNEGSKA (reference sequence). A template switching step contributed a universal primer site, while unique molecular identifiers were present in the cDNA. TCRdb redid the calling of the 5' RACE reads with MiXCR, one entry per CDR3 protein. This table has 200,000 to 250,000 distinct CDR3 sequences, more than 9.5% appearing once. Every donor was a healthy Caucasian. This clonotype was observed many times. Antigen specificity is unknown. Separately, the same data were catalogued under a study of yellow fever vaccine responses in identical twins.

This clonotype originated in a woman aged 18-29 years in good health. This chain uses TRBV20-1 with TRBJ2-7; D remains ambiguous. The sequencing sample was made of memory (CD45RO+) T cells sorted from blood. The CDR3 protein is CSARVSYEQYF. The CDR3 nucleotides are TGCAGTGCTAGGGTATCCTACGAGCAGTACTTC.